This record covers a single T cell receptor (beta chain). Antigen specificity is unknown. This sample is drawn from a study of cytomegalovirus exposure and HLA in healthy donors. General study results and limits: Most observed TCR sequences were rare, whereas some public TCRs were detected in many donors. Specificity for CMV antigens was confirmed in vitro for a few of the CMV-associated chains. In the 120 or so validation repertoires, roughly 94% of cluster scores exceeded 0, per a later analysis. Reportedly, diagnosis of cytomegalovirus status by the classifier showed high specificity and sensitivity.

V shed 6 bases and J 7 bases; nucleotides not matched to a gene: 9. The germline V gene encodes CDR1 MNHEY and CDR2 SVGAGI. The CDR3 runs to 14 residues. TCRdb's table, derived via immunoSEQ multiplex PCR, lists solely in-frame clones and lacks some. The sample contains around 220,000 clones, around four fifths of which appear only once. The rearrangement joins TRBV6-5 to TRBJ1-3; 7 bases are a match to TRBD1. The TCR was taken from a woman aged 25 to 39 in good health and CMV-seropositive. The source material was PBMCs. The DNA of the CDR3 is TGTGCCAGCAGGACGACAGGGTCTACGAACACCATATATTTT. Amino acids: CASRTTGSTNTIYF.